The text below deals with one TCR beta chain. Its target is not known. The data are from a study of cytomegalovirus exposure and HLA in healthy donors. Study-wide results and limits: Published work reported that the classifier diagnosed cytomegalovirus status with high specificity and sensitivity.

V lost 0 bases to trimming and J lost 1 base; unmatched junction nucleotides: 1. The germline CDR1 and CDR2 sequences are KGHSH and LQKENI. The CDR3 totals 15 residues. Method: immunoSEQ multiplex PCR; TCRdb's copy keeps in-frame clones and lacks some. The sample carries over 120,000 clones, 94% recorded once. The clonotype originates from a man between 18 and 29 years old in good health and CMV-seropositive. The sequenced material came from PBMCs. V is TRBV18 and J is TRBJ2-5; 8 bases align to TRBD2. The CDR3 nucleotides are TGTGCCAGCTCACCACCGACTAGCGCCCAAGAGACCCAGTACTTC. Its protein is CASSPPTSAQETQYF.